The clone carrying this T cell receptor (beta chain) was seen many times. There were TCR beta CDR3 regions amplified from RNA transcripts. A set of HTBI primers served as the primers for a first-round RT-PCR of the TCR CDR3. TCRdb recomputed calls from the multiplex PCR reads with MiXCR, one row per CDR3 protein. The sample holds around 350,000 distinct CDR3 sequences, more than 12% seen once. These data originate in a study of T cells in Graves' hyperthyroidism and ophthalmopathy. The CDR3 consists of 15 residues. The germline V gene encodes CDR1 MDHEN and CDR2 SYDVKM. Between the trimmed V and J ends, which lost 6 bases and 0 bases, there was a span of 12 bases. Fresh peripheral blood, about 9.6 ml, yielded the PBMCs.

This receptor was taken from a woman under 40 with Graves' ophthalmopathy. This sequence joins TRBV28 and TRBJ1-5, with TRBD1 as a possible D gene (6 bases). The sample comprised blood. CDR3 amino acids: CASRPGQFSNQPQHF. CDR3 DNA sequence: TGTGCCAGCAGACCTGGACAGTTTAGCAATCAGCCCCAGCATTTT.